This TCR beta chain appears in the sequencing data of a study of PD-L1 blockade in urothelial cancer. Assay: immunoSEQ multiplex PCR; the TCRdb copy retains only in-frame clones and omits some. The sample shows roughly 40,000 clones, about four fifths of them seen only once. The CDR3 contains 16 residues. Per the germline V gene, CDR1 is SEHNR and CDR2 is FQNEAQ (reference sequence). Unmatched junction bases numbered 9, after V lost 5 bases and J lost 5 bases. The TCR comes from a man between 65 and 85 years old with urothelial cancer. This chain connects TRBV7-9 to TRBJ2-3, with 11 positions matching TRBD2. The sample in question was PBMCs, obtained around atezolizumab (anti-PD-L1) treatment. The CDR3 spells CASSDYLAGGGDTQYF. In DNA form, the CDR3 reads TGTGCCAGCAGCGACTACCTAGCGGGAGGAGGAGATACGCAGTATTTT.